Detailed here is one TCR beta chain. The sample comes from a study of OX40 agonist ivuxolimab in advanced cancers. Data came from immunoSEQ multiplex PCR; TCRdb stores just in-frame clones and leaves some out. The table shows 100,000 to 150,000 clones, with 85% to 95% occurring only once. V dropped 0 bases and J dropped 12 bases, with 15 bases sitting between them. The germline V gene encodes CDR1 MGHRA and CDR2 YSYEKL. This CDR3 comprises 13 residues. The chain carries TRBV4-1 and TRBJ2-7; D is ambiguous. The TCR originated in an adult with an advanced solid tumor such as melanoma, head and neck, liver or kidney cancer. This specimen consisted of CD4+ or CD8+ T cells sorted from blood, obtained in a trial of the OX40 agonist ivuxolimab. In DNA, the CDR3 is TGCGCCAGCAGCCAAGAGCGGCAGTATAGCCCGTACTTC. Translating it yields CASSQERQYSPYF.